This TCR beta chain was retrieved from a study of T cells in Graves' hyperthyroidism and ophthalmopathy. At least ten counts were recorded for this clonotype. This CDR3 comprises 15 residues. V lost 6 bases and J lost 0; bases outside the gene matches: 5. CDR1 and CDR2 (germline): SGHTA, FQGNSA. Amplification yielded TCR beta CDR3 regions, with RNA transcripts as the source. First-round RT-PCR of the TCR CDR3 relied on the HTBI primer set. MiXCR, applied by TCRdb to the multiplex PCR reads, yields one record per CDR3 protein. The table has hundreds of thousands of distinct CDR3 sequences, approximately 25% seen once; the top ten hold approximately 11%.

The chain links TRBV7-2 to TRBJ1-3; TRBD1 aligns across 7 bases. Sequencing was performed on blood. The TCR originated in a young woman with Graves' ophthalmopathy. The CDR3, as DNA: TGTGCCAGCAGGCGAGGGGGCGGCTCTGGAAACACCATATATTTT. This codes for CASRRGGGSGNTIYF.